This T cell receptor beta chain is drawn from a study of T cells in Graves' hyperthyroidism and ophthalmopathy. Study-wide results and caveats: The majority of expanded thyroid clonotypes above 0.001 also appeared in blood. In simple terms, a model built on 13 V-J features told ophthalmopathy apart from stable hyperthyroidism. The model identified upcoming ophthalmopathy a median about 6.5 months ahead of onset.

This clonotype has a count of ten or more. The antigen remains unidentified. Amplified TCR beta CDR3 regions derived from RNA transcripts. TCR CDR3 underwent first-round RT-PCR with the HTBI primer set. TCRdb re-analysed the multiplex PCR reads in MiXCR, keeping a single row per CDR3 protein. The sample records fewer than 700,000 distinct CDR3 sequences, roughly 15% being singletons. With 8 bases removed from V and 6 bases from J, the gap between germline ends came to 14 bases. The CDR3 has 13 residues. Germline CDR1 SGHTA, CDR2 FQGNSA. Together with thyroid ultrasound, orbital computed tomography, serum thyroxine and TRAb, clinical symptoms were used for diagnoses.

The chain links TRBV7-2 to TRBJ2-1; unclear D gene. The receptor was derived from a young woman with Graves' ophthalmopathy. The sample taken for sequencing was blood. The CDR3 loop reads CASGALGFNEQFF. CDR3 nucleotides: TGTGCCAGCGGCGCTCTAGGTTTCAATGAGCAGTTCTTC.